This T cell receptor beta chain was retrieved from a study of T cell repertoires in cytomegalovirus infection. Study context: The public TCR beta signatures pointed to both CMV infection and matching HLA type. General study results and limits: It was HLA-C-restricted CMV-specific TCR beta clonotypes that dominated the response ex vivo. Pooled public TCR beta family frequency picked out CMV carriers with the relevant HLA.

TCRdb recomputed calls from the reads with MiXCR, one row per CDR3 protein. Of around 230,000 distinct CDR3 sequences in the sample, around two fifths were seen once. This clonotype was seen once. Its specificity is not known. This CDR3 has 17 residues. V was pared by 0 bases and J by 6 bases, with 11 bases of the junction left unmatched. CDR1 and CDR2 (germline): MGHRA, YSYEKL. This sequence originates from a human donor in good health (CMV status not recorded). Some clones in this sample may be carry-over from other donors' samples. V is TRBV4-1 and J is TRBJ2-3, with 8 bases fitting TRBD1. Source: CD8+ T cells from cultured PBMCs, taken from culture after CMV antigen stimulation. CDR3 region: CASSQDIAGGPLDTQYF. As DNA, the CDR3 is TGCGCCAGCAGCCAAGATATTGCAGGGGGCCCTTTGGATACGCAGTATTTT.